These 27 T cell receptor beta chains were all obtained from the same sample, sequenced in a study of cytomegalovirus exposure and HLA in healthy donors. 60 Vbeta and 13 Jbeta primers were used in PCR. Data came from immunoSEQ multiplex PCR; TCRdb stores just in-frame clones and leaves some out. The table shows 35,000 to 50,000 clones, with roughly 63% occurring only once. The sample consisted of PBMCs. Every receptor here comes from a man aged 60-69 years in good health and CMV-seropositive.

The rearrangement links TRBV30 to TRBJ2-1; a possible D gene is TRBD1 (6 bases). This CDR3 contains 12 residues. With 4 bases removed from V and 6 bases from J, the gap between germline ends came to 10 bases. Per germline, CDR1 GTSNPN and CDR2 SVGIG (reference sequence). The CDR3 nucleotides read TGTGCCTGGAACAGGGTTCCCAATGAGCAGTTCTTC. It translates to CAWNRVPNEQFF.

This chain connects TRBV11-2 to TRBJ2-1, with 9 bases identical to TRBD2. The length of the CDR3 is 16 residues. V lost 2 bases and J lost 3; bases outside the gene matches: 5. Per the germline V gene, CDR1 is SGHAT and CDR2 is FQNNGV. CDR3 bases: TGTGCCAGCAGCTTAAGTGAAGCGGGAGGCTACAATGAGCAGTTCTTC. Its translation is CASSLSEAGGYNEQFF. The full variable domain, its missing parts supplied by reference TRBV11-2 and TRBJ2-1, is EAGVAQSPRYKIIEKRQSVAFWCNPISGHATLYWYQQILGQGPKLLIQFQNNGVVDDSQLPKDRFSAERLKGVDSTLKIQPAKLEDSAVYLCASSLSEAGGYNEQFFGPGTRLTVL.

The V gene is TRBV6-6, the J gene TRBJ2-4; D not resolved. The V gene's germline CDR1 is MNHNY and CDR2 SVGAGI (reference sequence). The CDR3 runs to 15 residues. V shed 10 bases and J shed 2 bases, with 18 bases lying between them. The CDR3 protein is CATSPGSEPKNIQYF. The CDR3 DNA is TGTGCCACCTCCCCGGGTAGTGAGCCCAAAAACATTCAGTACTTC.

The chain recombines TRBV7-6 with TRBJ2-7; possibly TRBD1 for D (5 bases). V was trimmed by 5 bases and J by 3 bases, leaving 14 bases between them. CDR3 length equals 14 residues. CDR1 is SGHVS, CDR2 FNYEAQ, per germline. The CDR3 DNA reads as TGTGCCAGCAGCGAAGGAACAGGTCTCTACGAGCAGTACTTC. Protein sequence: CASSEGTGLYEQYF.

This chain uses TRBV9 with TRBJ2-1, with D perhaps TRBD1 (5 bases). The ends were cut back, 1 base at V and 5 bases at J, with 13 bases in the middle. The CDR3 runs 15 residues. Germline V CDR1 and CDR2: SGDLS, YYNGEE. The CDR3, as DNA: TGTGCCAGCAGCGTATCGCAGGGTTGGAACAATGAGCAGTTCTTC. This gives the protein CASSVSQGWNNEQFF.

The V call is TRBV4-3, the J call TRBJ1-2, with 9 positions matching TRBD1. J lost 0 bases, V lost 1 base, and 0 bases had no gene match. The CDR3 length is 15 residues. Germline values: CDR1 LGHNA, CDR2 YSLEER. The CDR3 protein is CASSQGQGANYGYTF. The CDR3 nucleotides read TGCGCCAGCAGCCAAGGACAGGGGGCTAACTATGGCTACACCTTC.

The CDR3 here is CASSVAWGVGGNEQFF. The CDR3, as DNA: TGTGCCAGCAGCGTAGCTTGGGGGGTCGGGGGGAATGAGCAGTTCTTC. The J gene is TRBJ2-1, the V gene TRBV9, with 7 positions matching TRBD2. J lost 7 bases, V lost 0 bases, and 10 bases had no gene match. The CDR3 consists of 16 residues. Germline V gives CDR1 SGDLS, CDR2 YYNGEE.

The table lists this clone with a few counts. For the CDR3, the DNA is TGTGCCAGCAGGTCAAGATCAGGGTTGGATCAGCCCCAGCATTTT. Protein sequence: CASRSRSGLDQPQHF. The chain couples TRBV28 to TRBJ1-5, with D possibly being TRBD1 (5 bases). V was shortened by 6 bases and J by 5 bases, with 17 bases between the two germline ends. This CDR3 region has 15 residues. Germline CDR1 is MDHEN and CDR2 is SYDVKM.

The V and J genes are TRBV6-6 and TRBJ2-5; tentatively, D is TRBD1 (6 bases). CDR1 is MNHNY and CDR2 is SVGAGI in the germline V gene (reference sequence). The CDR3 consists of 12 residues. V gave up 7 bases and J gave up 2 bases, with 8 bases separating them. CDR3 in amino acids: CASMDRQETQYF. The CDR3, as DNA: TGTGCCAGCATGGACAGACAAGAGACCCAGTACTTC.

The rearrangement uses TRBV27 and TRBJ2-1; D possibly corresponds to TRBD1 (6 bases). This CDR3 has 15 residues. V dropped 2 bases and J dropped 0 bases, with 8 bases sitting between them. Per germline, CDR1 MNHEY and CDR2 SMNVEV (reference sequence). DNA of the CDR3: TGTGCCAGCAGTTTAAAGGGGGACTCCTACAATGAGCAGTTCTTC. It is translated as CASSLKGDSYNEQFF.

The genes are TRBV7-6 and TRBJ1-5; no clear D. With 1 base removed from V and 3 bases from J, the gap between germline ends came to 4 bases. Germline values: CDR1 SGHVS, CDR2 FNYEAQ. The CDR3 runs 13 residues. CDR3 protein: CASSLGVNQPQHF. CDR3 DNA: TGTGCCAGCAGCTTAGGCGTCAATCAGCCCCAGCATTTT.

V usage is TRBV27 and J usage is TRBJ2-2; the D gene is possibly TRBD1 (5 bases). The CDR3 extends over 15 amino acids. V shed 5 bases and J shed 6 bases, with 16 bases lying between them. Looked up from germline, CDR1 is MNHEY and CDR2 is SMNVEV (reference sequence). CDR3 loop: CASSPDIALAGELFF. The DNA of the CDR3 is TGTGCCAGCAGTCCGGACATTGCGCTTGCCGGGGAGCTGTTTTTT.

This clone has only a few counts. The rearrangement links TRBV29-1 to TRBJ2-1; 7 bases are shared with TRBD2. Trimming cost V 3 bases and J 8 bases; bases outside gene matches: 10. Germline V gene sequence: CDR1 SQVTM, CDR2 ANQGSEA. The CDR3 has 14 amino acids. CDR3 loop: CSVELAGELYEQFF. CDR3 nucleotides: TGCAGCGTTGAGCTCGCGGGAGAGCTCTATGAGCAGTTCTTC.

The chain has TRBV6-5 and TRBJ2-7; 12 bases map to TRBD2. This CDR3 is built from 15 residues. The germline V gene has CDR1 MNHEY and CDR2 SVGAGI. V dropped 6 bases and J dropped 7; count of bases not matched to a gene: 10. The CDR3 nucleotides read TGTGCCAGCAGGACTCTAGCGGGAGGGCCGGGAGAGCAGTACTTC. Its protein product is CASRTLAGGPGEQYF.

This clone was observed a handful of times. The genes are TRBV28 and TRBJ2-7; a weak D match, TRBD1 (6 bases). V was trimmed by 3 bases and J by 3 bases, leaving 15 bases between them. The length of the CDR3 is 15 residues. Germline CDR1 reads MDHEN; CDR2 reads SYDVKM. CDR3 sequence reads: CASSFGRGNGYEQYF. Here the CDR3 DNA reads TGTGCCAGCAGTTTTGGCAGGGGCAATGGCTACGAGCAGTACTTC.

This chain uses TRBV11-1 with TRBJ1-1, with D uncertain. The CDR3 has 14 residues. The germline V and J ends were trimmed by 1 base and 3 bases, with 9 bases remaining between them. Germline V gene data show CDR1 as SGHAT and CDR2 as FQDESV (reference sequence). The CDR3 reads CASSLEARYTEAFF. The CDR3 bases are TGTGCCAGCAGCTTAGAGGCTAGGTACACTGAAGCTTTCTTT.

This clone was counted once. Other DNA sequences in the sample encode the same CDR3. The V and J genes are TRBV5-4 and TRBJ1-1, with 9 nucleotides matching TRBD1. CDR3 length equals 15 residues. Germline CDR1 reads SGHNT; CDR2 reads YYREEE (reference sequence). V lost 0 bases, J lost 1 base, and 1 base stayed unmatched. The CDR3 DNA reads as TGTGCCAGCAGCTTGGGACAGGGGGGGAACACTGAAGCTTTCTTT. Its translation: CASSLGQGGNTEAFF.

This clone was detected only once. The V call is TRBV5-1, the J call TRBJ2-7; TRBD1 agrees at 10 bases. Germline lookup yields CDR1 SGHRS and CDR2 YFSETQ. V dropped 7 bases and J dropped 3; count of bases not matched to a gene: 4. The CDR3 is 13 residues long. CDR3 region: CASAGTGDYEQYF. CDR3 nucleotide sequence: TGCGCCAGCGCGGGGACAGGGGACTACGAGCAGTACTTC.

The V call is TRBV30, the J call TRBJ1-4; the D is unclear. The CDR3 sequence is 10 residues long. Germline V gene lookup returns CDR1 GTSNPN and CDR2 SVGIG (reference sequence). V dropped 5 bases and J dropped 7 bases, with 5 bases sitting between them. CDR3 protein: CAWEGEKLFF. The CDR3 DNA is TGTGCCTGGGAGGGTGAAAAACTGTTTTTT.

This chain joins TRBV19 and TRBJ1-4, with D uncertain. There are 13 residues in the CDR3. The germline V gene encodes CDR1 LNHDA and CDR2 SQIVND (reference sequence). Between the trimmed V and J ends, which lost 7 bases and 3 bases, there was a span of 9 bases. The CDR3 region is CASKWSANEKLFF. The CDR3 DNA reads TGTGCCAGTAAATGGTCAGCTAATGAAAAACTGTTTTTT.

V usage is TRBV29-1 and J usage is TRBJ1-5; 8 bases map to TRBD1. Germline trimming cut 6 bases from V and 4 bases from J; bases unmatched to any gene: 8. This CDR3 is built from 14 residues. Germline CDR1 and CDR2: SQVTM and ANQGSEA. The CDR3 loop reads CSVQQGVGNQPQHF. CDR3 nucleotides: TGCAGCGTCCAACAGGGGGTCGGGAATCAGCCCCAGCATTTT.

The chain combines TRBV14 with TRBJ1-2; TRBD1 agrees at 7 bases. The CDR3 consists of 16 residues. The V gene end was trimmed by 0 bases and the J gene end by 8 bases; junction bases not matched to a gene: 12. Germline V gene data show CDR1 as SGHDN and CDR2 as FVKESK. This chain's CDR3 is CASSQDLERGRGGYTF. CDR3 sequence (DNA): TGTGCCAGCAGCCAAGATCTGGAGAGGGGGCGTGGGGGCTACACCTTC.

The chain is built from TRBV10-2 and TRBJ2-7; 12 positions match TRBD2. Unmatched junction bases numbered 4, after V lost 8 bases and J lost 5 bases. The CDR3 has 13 residues. The germline V gene encodes CDR1 WSHSY and CDR2 SAAADI. The CDR3 spells CASRLAGVDEQYF. DNA for the CDR3: TGCGCCAGCCGACTAGCGGGAGTTGACGAGCAGTACTTC.

This rearrangement joins TRBV21-1 to TRBJ1-5; the table names TRBD1, a call not compared with the DNA. TRBV21-1 is listed as a pseudogene. The length of the CDR3 is 15 residues. The CDR3: CASPETTGRNQPQHF. CDR3 DNA: TGTGCCAGCCCCGAAACGACAGGGCGCAATCAGCCCCAGCATTTT.

In this sample, this clone turned up a few times. The rearrangement joins TRBV15 to TRBJ2-1; possible D gene TRBD2, 5 bases. The CDR3 contains 16 residues. The ends were cut back, 0 bases at V and 0 bases at J, with 9 bases in the middle. Germline V gene sequence: CDR1 LNHNV, CDR2 YYDKDF (reference sequence). The CDR3 spells CATSRDREGSYNEQFF. DNA for the CDR3: TGTGCCACCAGCAGAGATCGGGAAGGCTCCTACAATGAGCAGTTCTTC.

This chain's CDR3 is CASSPRQGRSTGANVLTF. The CDR3 DNA reads TGTGCCAGCAGTCCGCGACAGGGTAGATCCACTGGGGCCAACGTCCTGACTTTC. The chain uses TRBV28 and TRBJ2-6; TRBD1 agrees at 7 bases. The CDR3 totals 18 residues. Germline assignment: CDR1 MDHEN and CDR2 SYDVKM. J gave up 2 bases and V 5 bases, and 12 bases lay outside the gene matches.

The chain recombines TRBV11-2 with TRBJ2-3; TRBD1 aligns across 7 bases. The germline gives CDR1 SGHAT, CDR2 FQNNGV. V trimming: 5 bases; J trimming: 0 bases; junction bases outside the gene matches: 11. The CDR3 is made up of 17 amino acids. CDR3 in DNA: TGTGCCAGCAGCCCGAACCCGGGACAGACTAGCACAGATACGCAGTATTTT. This translates into CASSPNPGQTSTDTQYF.